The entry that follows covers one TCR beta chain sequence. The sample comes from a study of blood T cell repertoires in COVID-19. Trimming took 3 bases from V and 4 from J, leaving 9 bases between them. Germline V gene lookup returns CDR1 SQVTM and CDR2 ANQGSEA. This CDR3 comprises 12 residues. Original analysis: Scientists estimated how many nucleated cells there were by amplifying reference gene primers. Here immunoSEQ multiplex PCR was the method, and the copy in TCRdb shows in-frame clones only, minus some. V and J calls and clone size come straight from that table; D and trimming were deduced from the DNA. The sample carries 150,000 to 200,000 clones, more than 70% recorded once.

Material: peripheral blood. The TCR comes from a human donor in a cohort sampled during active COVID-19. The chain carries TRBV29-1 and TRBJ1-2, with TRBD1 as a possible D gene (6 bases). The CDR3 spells CSVETGSYGYTF. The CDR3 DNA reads TGCAGCGTTGAGACAGGCTCCTATGGCTACACCTTC. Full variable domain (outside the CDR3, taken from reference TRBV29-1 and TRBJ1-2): SAVISQKPSRDICQRGTSLTIQCQVDSQVTMMFWYRQQPGQSLTLIATANQGSEATYESGFVIDKFPISRPNLTFSTLTVSNMSPEDSSIYLCSVETGSYGYTFGSGTRLTVV.